The rows below give T cell receptor beta chains drawn from one sample of a study of shared clonotypes between healthy human individuals. Assay: immunoSEQ multiplex PCR; the TCRdb copy retains only in-frame clones and omits some. The data hold 1,500,000 or so clones, with about 98.5% observed a single time. The sequenced sample consisted of naive CD4+ T cells sorted from blood. The source of these receptors is a man younger than 45 in good health. Each CDR3 is given with its conserved first and last residue. D genes are given only for firm matches. Part of the rows lack a size; the others show once, few, many or a class for expanded clones.

cdr3_nt cdr3_aa j_call clone_size d_call v_call
TGCAGCGTTGCGTCCGACTCTGGAAACACCATATATTTT CSVASDSGNTIYF TRBJ1-3 once NA TRBV29-1
TGCGCCAGCAGCTCCGGACTAGCGGAATACAATGAGCAGTTCTTC CASSSGLAEYNEQFF TRBJ2-1 NA TRBD2 TRBV5-1
TGTGCCAGCAGCTTAGATGGGAGGGCCGGCGAGCAGTACTTC CASSLDGRAGEQYF TRBJ2-7 NA TRBD2 TRBV7-7
TGTGCCAGCACCCCCAGAAACTCCTACGAGCAGTACTTC CASTPRNSYEQYF TRBJ2-7 NA NA TRBV25-1
TGCGCCAGCAGTCGGTTTCGGGGGATTTATAGCAATCAGCCCCAGCATTTT CASSRFRGIYSNQPQHF TRBJ1-5 NA NA TRBV23-1
TGCGCCAGCAGATCCCAATGGGCAGGGAATTTATACGGCTACACCTTC CASRSQWAGNLYGYTF TRBJ1-2 NA NA TRBV4-1
TGTGCCAGCAGTTTATCCGGGGGAGACACCATATATTTT CASSLSGGDTIYF TRBJ1-3 NA NA TRBV28
TGTGCCAGCAGCTTCCGGCCCGGCGGGACAGATACGCAGTATTTT CASSFRPGGTDTQYF TRBJ2-3 once NA TRBV7-6
TGCGCCAGCAGACTCGACAGCCTTTCCTACGAGCAGTACTTC CASRLDSLSYEQYF TRBJ2-7 NA NA TRBV5-1
TGTGCCAGCAGTTTATCACCCAGGGGGCAGCAGTACTTC CASSLSPRGQQYF TRBJ2-7 NA TRBD1 TRBV28
TGTGCCAGCAGCCAAAGAACCGGGACGGCTTCGGGAGGCTACACCTTC CASSQRTGTASGGYTF TRBJ1-2 NA NA TRBV5-4
TGCGCCAGCAGTGGACAGTGGGAGAGAGACGAGCAGTACTTC CASSGQWERDEQYF TRBJ2-7 NA NA TRBV10-1
TGCAGCGAAAGCGGTATATCCTACAATGAGCAGTTCTTC CSESGISYNEQFF TRBJ2-1 NA NA TRBV29-1
TGTGCCAGCTCACCCCGAACGGTTGGTTCCTACGAGCAGTACTTC CASSPRTVGSYEQYF TRBJ2-7 NA NA TRBV18
TGTGCCTGGGCTGGGGCCAACGTCCTGACTTTC CAWAGANVLTF TRBJ2-6 NA NA TRBV30
TGTGCCAGCACTGGACCCAACGAACGGGAGCAGTACTTC CASTGPNEREQYF TRBJ2-7 NA NA TRBV28
TGTGCCAGCAGTTACATGGGGCCTAACACTGAAGCTTTCTTT CASSYMGPNTEAFF TRBJ1-1 NA NA TRBV6-5
TGTGCCAGCAGCTCCAACGGGGAGACCCAGTACTTC CASSSNGETQYF TRBJ2-5 NA NA TRBV7-8
TGTGCCAGCACGCCGGGACAGAATAGCAATCAGCCCCAGCATTTT CASTPGQNSNQPQHF TRBJ1-5 NA TRBD1 TRBV2
TGTGCTAGCAGCTCCTTGGCGGGGGGGGCATACAATGAGCAGTTCTTC CASSSLAGGAYNEQFF TRBJ2-1 NA TRBD2 TRBV7-7
TGTGCCAGCAGCTCCTTCAGGACAGGGAGTATCAATGAGCAGTTCTTC CASSSFRTGSINEQFF TRBJ2-1 NA TRBD1 TRBV11-2
TGTGCCAGCAGCTTGTCGGGGCCGGGGGGGTACGAGCAGTACTTC CASSLSGPGGYEQYF TRBJ2-7 NA TRBD2 TRBV5-4
TGTGCCAGCTCACCACTCCCCCCCAGGCCCGGGGATACGCAGTATTTT CASSPLPPRPGDTQYF TRBJ2-3 NA NA TRBV18
TGCGCCAGCAGCTTGGAGGAGGGGCGTTTCACTGAAGCTTTCTTT CASSLEEGRFTEAFF TRBJ1-1 NA NA TRBV5-1
TGCGCCAGCACCCCGGGGCTAACAGGGGCCTCCTACGAGCAGTACTTC CASTPGLTGASYEQYF TRBJ2-7 NA TRBD1 TRBV5-1
TGTGCCAGCAGTTTCACGGGACAGGGGATATACGAGCAGTACTTC CASSFTGQGIYEQYF TRBJ2-7 NA TRBD1 TRBV28
TGTGCCAGCAGCTTATCCAGGGGGACGTTTCCCCAGCATTTT CASSLSRGTFPQHF TRBJ1-5 NA TRBD1 TRBV13
TGTGCCAGCGGCCGGGCGGCTAGCTCCTACGAGCAGTACTTC CASGRAASSYEQYF TRBJ2-7 NA NA TRBV6-6
TGCGCCAGCAGCTTTCATGGAGGGAGGTACAATGAGCAGTTCTTC CASSFHGGRYNEQFF TRBJ2-1 NA NA TRBV5-1
TGTGCCAGCAGCCTCCAGCGGGAGGGCCGGACTGAGCAGTTCTTC CASSLQREGRTEQFF TRBJ2-1 once TRBD2 TRBV7-9
TGTGCCACAAGCAGGAGTTCCTACGAGCAGTACTTC CATSRSSYEQYF TRBJ2-7 NA NA TRBV10-3
TGCAGCGTTGACTCCGCGACTAGCGGGAGAATAGGAGGTACGCAGTATTTT CSVDSATSGRIGGTQYF TRBJ2-3 NA TRBD2 TRBV29-1
TGTGCCAGCAGTTTAATCAGGATCGGGGAGAAAGCTTTCTTT CASSLIRIGEKAFF TRBJ1-1 NA NA TRBV28
TGCGCCAGCAGCCAGGGGGAGCCCCGGGAGAACCCCCGATACGAGCAGTACTTC CASSQGEPRENPRYEQYF TRBJ2-7 NA NA TRBV4-1
TGTGCCAGCAGCTTTATAGACGGAAACACCATATATTTT CASSFIDGNTIYF TRBJ1-3 NA NA TRBV7-9
TGCGCCAGCAGCGATCCGACGCAGGGGAGCTATGGCTACACCTTC CASSDPTQGSYGYTF TRBJ1-2 NA NA TRBV5-1
TGTGCCAGCAGCTTGGAGGCCAGTACAAATGAAGCTTTCTTT CASSLEASTNEAFF TRBJ1-1 NA NA TRBV5-4
TGTGCCAGCAGTTCGGCGACCGAAAAACTGTTTTTT CASSSATEKLFF TRBJ1-4 NA NA TRBV28
TGCGCCAGCAGCTTGGCCCCAGCGGGAGGGACCTACGAGCAGTACTTC CASSLAPAGGTYEQYF TRBJ2-7 NA TRBD2 TRBV5-1
TGTGCCAGCAGCCCCTCGATGGATCCCGGGGAGCTGTTTTTT CASSPSMDPGELFF TRBJ2-2 NA NA TRBV4-2
TGTGCCAGCAGTTTACCGGGACAGGGGCTTTTGAGCAATCAGCCCCAGCATTTT CASSLPGQGLLSNQPQHF TRBJ1-5 NA TRBD1 TRBV28
TGTGCCAGTAGTCCCCGGGGAACCGGGGAGCTGTTTTTT CASSPRGTGELFF TRBJ2-2 NA NA TRBV19
TGTGCCACCAGGGTTTCGGGTCAGCCCCAGCATTTT CATRVSGQPQHF TRBJ1-5 NA NA TRBV28
TGTGCCAGCAGTACCGTTCCCTACGAGCAGTACTTC CASSTVPYEQYF TRBJ2-7 NA NA TRBV28
TGTGCCAGCACGCAAGGGACTAGCGGGAGTGCCTACAATGAGCAGTTCTTC CASTQGTSGSAYNEQFF TRBJ2-1 NA TRBD2 TRBV18
TGTGCCAGCAGTAGGTACCTCCCGGGAGGGCCGGATACGCAGTATTTT CASSRYLPGGPDTQYF TRBJ2-3 NA TRBD2 TRBV27
TGTGCCAGCAGCTTCGACTACTACAATGAGCAGTTCTTC CASSFDYYNEQFF TRBJ2-1 NA NA TRBV7-2